These 26 T cell receptor beta chains were sequenced from one sample in a study of T cell repertoires in cytomegalovirus infection. TCRdb reprocessed the reads with MiXCR, giving one entry per CDR3 protein. The data show some 43,000 distinct CDR3 sequences, about a fifth seen once. No antigen is known for these receptors. The source was CD8+ T cells from cultured PBMCs, collected from culture after CMV antigen stimulation. The receptor source for this set is a human donor in good health (CMV status not recorded). Some clones in this sample may be carry-over from other donors' samples.

Only a few counts were recorded for this clonotype. The rearrangement uses TRBV28 and TRBJ2-3; TRBD1 matches at 9 bases. Germline V lookup: CDR1 MDHEN, CDR2 SYDVKM. The V segment lost 5 bases and the J segment 2 bases; nucleotides outside the gene matches: 14. CDR3 length equals 18 residues. This CDR3 reads CASSPLTIRQGVTDTQYF. In nucleotides, the CDR3 is TGTGCCAGCAGTCCCTTAACCATCCGACAGGGGGTCACAGATACGCAGTATTTT.

This clonotype was found a few times. The V call is TRBV25-1, the J call TRBJ2-2; tentatively, D is TRBD2 (6 bases). This CDR3 comprises 16 residues. V was shortened by 6 bases and J by 0 bases, with 14 bases between the two germline ends. Germline CDR1 is MGHDK and CDR2 is SYGVNS. CDR3 region: CASRGGGRANTGELFF. For the CDR3, the DNA is TGTGCCAGCAGGGGGGGTGGCCGGGCGAACACCGGGGAGCTGTTTTTT. Variable domain in full (rest from reference TRBV25-1 and TRBJ2-2): EADIYQTPRYLVIGTGKKITLECSQTMGHDKMYWYQQDPGMELHLIHYSYGVNSTEKGDLSSESTVSRIRTEHFPLTLESARPSHTSQYLCASRGGGRANTGELFFGEGSRLTVL.

This clonotype was detected only a few times. The rearrangement links TRBV6-2 or TRBV6-3 to TRBJ2-1, with 10 bases that match TRBD2. The V segment lost 2 bases and the J segment 5 bases; nucleotides outside the gene matches: 9. Per germline, CDR1 MNHEY and CDR2 SVGEGT. The CDR3 contains 17 residues. CDR3 sequence: CASSYVASGSIHNEQFF. CDR3 coding DNA: TGTGCCAGCAGTTACGTGGCTAGCGGGAGTATCCACAATGAGCAGTTCTTC.

V is TRBV6-2 or TRBV6-3 and J is TRBJ2-1; 7 bases agree with TRBD2. CDR1 is MNHEY, CDR2 SVGEGT, per germline. The CDR3 sequence is 16 residues long. Losses at the gene ends were 0 bases for V and 3 bases for J; bases not matched to a gene: 5. In nucleotides, the CDR3 is TGTGCCAGCAGTTACTCGGAGACGGGGGGCTACAATGAGCAGTTCTTC. Amino acids: CASSYSETGGYNEQFF.

J is TRBJ2-7 and V is TRBV12-3 or TRBV12-4, with TRBD1 matching 10 bases. The V gene end was trimmed by 6 bases and the J gene end by 5 bases; junction bases not matched to a gene: 4. The CDR3 has 13 amino acids. The CDR3 DNA reads as TGTGCCAGCAGCCGGGACAGGGGAGACGAGCAGTACTTC. Translating it yields CASSRDRGDEQYF.

The gene calls are TRBV7-2 and TRBJ1-5, with 9 bases fitting TRBD1. V dropped 5 bases and J dropped 2; count of bases not matched to a gene: 1. This CDR3 contains 14 residues. Germline loops: CDR1 SGHTA, CDR2 FQGNSA. The chain's CDR3 is CASSRTGGNQPQHF. The CDR3 DNA reads as TGTGCCAGCAGCCGGACAGGGGGCAATCAGCCCCAGCATTTT.

This clonotype appeared a few times. J is TRBJ2-5 and V is TRBV6-2 or TRBV6-3, with TRBD2 matching 7 bases. From germline, CDR1 is MNHEY and CDR2 SVGEGT. The trim removed 0 bases at V and 4 bases at J, leaving 5 bases unmatched. CDR3 length equals 15 residues. This CDR3 is CASSYSTAGAETQYF. In DNA form, the CDR3 reads TGTGCCAGCAGTTACTCGACTGCGGGAGCAGAGACCCAGTACTTC.

V is TRBV9 and J is TRBJ2-1, with D uncertain. Trimming took off 3 bases at V and 7 bases at J, with 17 bases between the two ends. The germline V gene has CDR1 SGDLS and CDR2 YYNGEE. The CDR3 length is 15 residues. The CDR3 loop reads CASSAYAGPTNEQFF. CDR3 in DNA: TGTGCCAGCAGCGCATACGCCGGGCCAACAAATGAGCAGTTCTTC.

This chain uses TRBV19 with TRBJ2-1; D might be TRBD1 (6 bases). The V gene's germline CDR1 is LNHDA and CDR2 SQIVND (reference sequence). CDR3 length equals 15 residues. Trimming left V 4 bases short and J 4 bases short, with 14 bases between. The CDR3 region has the DNA TGTGCCAGTAGTACTACATGGGGGCCGTACAATGAGCAGTTCTTC. This codes for CASSTTWGPYNEQFF.

As DNA, the CDR3 is TGCGCCAGCAGCCAAGATAGGGGCGGGGGGGCCGGAGAAGAGACCCAGTACTTC. The encoded protein is CASSQDRGGGAGEETQYF. The chain carries TRBV4-3 and TRBJ2-5, with 9 bases matching TRBD2. Germline lookup yields CDR1 LGHNA and CDR2 YSLEER. The CDR3 covers 18 residues. J gave up 3 bases and V 0 bases, and 11 bases lay outside the gene matches.

The chain carries TRBV16 and TRBJ1-6; D is ambiguous. V was trimmed by 3 bases and J by 8 bases, leaving 17 bases between them. The CDR3 spans 16 residues. The germline V gene has CDR1 KGHSY and CDR2 FQNENV. For the CDR3, the DNA is TGTGCCAGCAGCCATCGGCCCCCCGGGCCGGATTCACCCCTCCACTTT. Its protein product is CASSHRPPGPDSPLHF.

This clonotype has only a few counts. This chain joins TRBV6-2 or TRBV6-3 and TRBJ2-3; D unresolved. The CDR3 has 12 residues. The germline V gene has CDR1 MNHEY and CDR2 SVGEGT. V was shortened by 0 bases and J by 6 bases, with 4 bases between the two germline ends. CDR3 sequence: CASSYSGDTQYF. The CDR3 nucleotides read TGTGCCAGCAGTTACTCGGGGGATACGCAGTATTTT.

V is TRBV7-2 and J is TRBJ2-3, with a possible D match to TRBD1 (5 bases). Germline-derived CDR1 and CDR2 are SGHTA and FQGNSA. This CDR3 contains 16 residues. Trimming shortened V by 1 base and J by 4 bases, and 15 bases separated the two germline ends. The CDR3 is CASSLGPGRAADTQYF. CDR3 nucleotide sequence: TGTGCCAGCAGCTTAGGTCCCGGCAGGGCCGCAGATACGCAGTATTTT.

The V call is TRBV5-4, the J call TRBJ1-3; TRBD1 agrees at 10 bases. Trimming at V came to 3 bases and at J to 2 bases, leaving 2 bases not matched to a gene. Looked up from germline, CDR1 is SGHNT and CDR2 is YYREEE (reference sequence). This CDR3 is built from 15 residues. CDR3 bases: TGTGCCAGCAGCTCGGACAGGGGGACTGGAAACACCATATATTTT. It is translated as CASSSDRGTGNTIYF.

This chain links TRBV6-2 or TRBV6-3 with TRBJ2-1; a weak D match, TRBD2 (5 bases). The CDR3 spans 16 residues. CDR1 MNHEY and CDR2 SVGEGT come from the germline V gene. Trimming shortened V by 6 bases and J by 0 bases, and 15 bases separated the two germline ends. Written as DNA, the CDR3 is TGTGCCAGCAGGCTGCTTGGACGGGACTCCTACAATGAGCAGTTCTTC. As protein: CASRLLGRDSYNEQFF.

This chain connects TRBV6-8 to TRBJ1-1; D is possibly TRBD1 (6 bases). V lost 8 bases and J 4 bases, leaving 17 bases between the germline ends. The CDR3 loop spans 14 amino acids. The germline CDR1 and CDR2 sequences are MNHGY and SAAAGT. CDR3 bases: TGTGCCAGCGGCCTTCAGGGGAGAGGCACTGAAGCTTTCTTT. Its protein product is CASGLQGRGTEAFF.

This chain uses TRBV12-3 or TRBV12-4 with TRBJ2-5, with TRBD2 matching 13 bases. CDR3 length equals 17 residues. V lost 5 bases to trimming and J lost 5 bases; unmatched junction nucleotides: 11. CDR3 loop: CASSARTSGSKVETQYF. The CDR3 nucleotides read TGTGCCAGCAGTGCCCGGACTAGCGGGAGTAAAGTGGAGACCCAGTACTTC.

This clonotype was seen a few times. This chain links TRBV7-9 with TRBJ2-2, with TRBD2 matching 7 bases. There are 13 residues in the CDR3. With V trimmed by 3 bases and J by 7 bases, 2 bases remained unmatched. Germline assignment: CDR1 SEHNR and CDR2 FQNEAQ (reference sequence). This CDR3 is CASSLRGNGELFF. CDR3 DNA: TGTGCCAGCAGCTTGCGGGGGAACGGGGAGCTGTTTTTT.

This clonotype came up many times. The rearrangement joins TRBV4-3 to TRBJ2-1, with 13 positions matching TRBD2. The ends lost 0 bases at V and 6 bases at J; junction bases unmatched: 2. Germline V CDR1 and CDR2: LGHNA, YSLEER. This CDR3 is built from 16 residues. The CDR3: CASSQDRLAGGNEQFF. CDR3 DNA: TGCGCCAGCAGCCAAGATCGACTAGCGGGGGGCAATGAGCAGTTCTTC.

V is TRBV7-2 and J is TRBJ2-7; weak D call: TRBD2 (6 bases). Germline CDR1 is SGHTA and CDR2 is FQGNSA. This CDR3 contains 13 residues. Trimming pared 5 bases from V and 3 bases from J, leaving 11 bases between. The CDR3 reads CASSPGTGYEQYF. The CDR3 DNA reads as TGTGCCAGCAGCCCTGGGACTGGCTACGAGCAGTACTTC.

This clonotype was detected only a few times. The chain is built from TRBV7-6 and TRBJ2-5; D ambiguous. Germline values: CDR1 SGHVS, CDR2 FNYEAQ. Trimming removed 0 bases from V and 5 bases from J, with 13 bases in between. The CDR3 extends over 15 amino acids. This CDR3 reads CASSLARLQLETQYF. CDR3 bases: TGTGCCAGCAGCTTAGCGCGGTTACAGTTGGAGACCCAGTACTTC.

The sample holds a few counts of this clonotype. The rearrangement uses TRBV7-9 and TRBJ1-5; no definite D call. The CDR3 is 12 amino acids. The ends were cut back, 5 bases at V and 7 bases at J, with 9 bases in the middle. Germline V gene lookup returns CDR1 SEHNR and CDR2 FQNEAQ (reference sequence). The CDR3 DNA sequence: TGTGCCAGCAGCGCAGATTTGCAGCCCCAGCATTTT. Its translation: CASSADLQPQHF.

J is TRBJ2-7 and V is TRBV5-4; TRBD2 agrees at 11 bases. Looked up from germline, CDR1 is SGHNT and CDR2 is YYREEE (reference sequence). With V trimmed by 0 bases and J by 5 bases, 1 base remained unmatched. CDR3 length: 14 residues. CDR3 nucleotides: TGTGCCAGCAGCTTGGGGGGACTAGCGGACGAGCAGTACTTC. Amino acids: CASSLGGLADEQYF.

V gene TRBV11-2 combines with J gene TRBJ2-1, with D perhaps TRBD2 (6 bases). V was shortened by 9 bases and J by 4 bases, with 13 bases between the two germline ends. This CDR3 is built from 13 residues. Germline V gene data show CDR1 as SGHAT and CDR2 as FQNNGV. The CDR3 is CASRKSGYNEQFF. The CDR3 DNA reads TGTGCCAGTAGGAAAAGCGGGTACAATGAGCAGTTCTTC.

There are many counts of this clonotype. The V gene is TRBV7-9, the J gene TRBJ1-1; no reliable D call. Germline-derived CDR1 and CDR2 are SEHNR and FQNEAQ (reference sequence). The length of the CDR3 is 15 residues. V shed 4 bases and J shed 4 bases, with 16 bases lying between them. CDR3 sequence: CASSSAQRGGTEAFF. CDR3 coding DNA: TGTGCCAGCAGCTCCGCTCAGCGGGGAGGCACTGAAGCTTTCTTT.

This chain connects TRBV5-6 to TRBJ1-2; TRBD1 matches 9 bases. V was pared by 3 bases and J by 3 bases, with 3 bases of the junction left unmatched. The germline V gene has CDR1 SGHDT and CDR2 YYEEEE. The CDR3 loop spans 14 amino acids. The CDR3 is CASSWDREDYGYTF. CDR3 nucleotide sequence: TGTGCCAGCAGCTGGGACAGGGAGGACTATGGCTACACCTTC.